The 13 T cell receptor beta chains in this list originate from one sample, sequenced in a study of identical twins' blood T cells. TCRdb processed the 5' RACE reads anew with MiXCR; each CDR3 protein has one entry. The sample records fewer than 450,000 distinct CDR3 sequences, 28% being singletons. The sequenced sample was PBMCs. All receptors come from a woman aged 18-49 years in good health.

The chain links TRBV4-3 to TRBJ1-2, with D perhaps matching TRBD1 (6 bases). CDR3 size: 15 residues. Trimming left V 1 base short and J 4 bases short, with 13 bases between. The germline V gene encodes CDR1 LGHNA and CDR2 YSLEER. The CDR3 protein is CASSQVGDTSYGYTF. The DNA for the CDR3 is TGCGCCAGCAGCCAAGTGGGGGACACCTCCTATGGCTACACCTTC.

This clonotype was seen a few times. This chain links TRBV7-2 with TRBJ1-5; D is ambiguous. The CDR3 extends over 15 amino acids. The ends were cut back, 1 base at V and 9 bases at J, with 16 bases in the middle. Germline lookup yields CDR1 SGHTA and CDR2 FQGNSA. This CDR3 reads CASSLEVSLLRPQHF. The CDR3 DNA reads as TGTGCCAGCAGCTTAGAAGTGTCGTTGCTTCGGCCCCAGCATTTT.

This clonotype turned up a few times. This chain uses TRBV20-1 with TRBJ2-1, with D perhaps matching TRBD2 (6 bases). CDR1 is DFQATT and CDR2 is SNEGSKA in the germline V gene (reference sequence). CDR3 size: 12 residues. V lost 6 bases and J lost 6, with 12 bases in between. As DNA, the CDR3 is TGCAGTGCCCGGGGACTGCTCAATGAGCAGTTCTTC. It translates to CSARGLLNEQFF.

The V and J genes are TRBV7-2 and TRBJ1-1; 10 nucleotides agree with TRBD1. CDR1 and CDR2 from the germline V gene are SGHTA and FQGNSA. Trimming removed 5 bases from V and 5 bases from J; junction bases left unmatched: 8. The CDR3 runs 15 residues. In DNA form, the CDR3 reads TGTGCCAGCAGCGCAAGACAGGGGGCAAGTACTGAAGCTTTCTTT. Protein product: CASSARQGASTEAFF.

This clonotype appeared a few times. The rearrangement joins TRBV5-4 to TRBJ1-4, with 8 bases identical to TRBD1. Per the germline V gene, CDR1 is SGHNT and CDR2 is YYREEE (reference sequence). V trimming: 4 bases; J trimming: 5 bases; junction bases outside the gene matches: 7. The CDR3 length is 15 residues. CDR3 sequence: CASSKPGQENEKLFF. For the CDR3, the DNA is TGTGCCAGCAGCAAACCGGGACAGGAAAATGAAAAACTGTTTTTT.

This clonotype was observed a handful of times. J is TRBJ1-1 and V is TRBV29-1; D may be TRBD1 (5 bases). The CDR3 consists of 13 residues. Trimming stripped 7 bases from V and 1 base from J, with 13 bases between. Germline V gene lookup returns CDR1 SQVTM and CDR2 ANQGSEA. The CDR3 protein is CSGRRVGNTEAFF. The CDR3 DNA is TGCAGCGGTCGCAGGGTTGGGAACACTGAAGCTTTCTTT.

In this sample, this clonotype turned up once. This rearrangement joins TRBV20-1 to TRBJ1-3, with D maybe TRBD1 (6 bases). The ends were cut back, 5 bases at V and 0 bases at J, with 11 bases in the middle. The CDR3 is 14 amino acids. CDR1 is DFQATT, CDR2 SNEGSKA, per germline (reference sequence). The CDR3 region is CSAYTGFSGNTIYF. CDR3 coding DNA: TGCAGTGCTTACACAGGGTTCTCTGGAAACACCATATATTTT.

The chain has TRBV5-1 and TRBJ1-1, with 10 bases fitting TRBD1. Germline assignment: CDR1 SGHRS and CDR2 YFSETQ. The CDR3 sequence is 16 residues long. Germline trimming cut 2 bases from V and 4 bases from J; bases unmatched to any gene: 8. The chain's CDR3 is CASSFAQGQGSTEAFF. CDR3 nucleotide sequence: TGCGCCAGCAGCTTCGCCCAGGGACAGGGGAGCACTGAAGCTTTCTTT.

The J gene is TRBJ1-2, the V gene TRBV6-1; D is ambiguous. Germline V gene lookup returns CDR1 MNHNS and CDR2 SASEGT. Trimming took 6 bases from V and 4 from J, leaving 15 bases between them. CDR3 length: 14 residues. The CDR3 loop reads CASRTGRGLYGYTF. Written as DNA, the CDR3 is TGTGCCAGCAGGACCGGGAGAGGCCTCTATGGCTACACCTTC.

The chain is built from TRBV3-1 and TRBJ1-2, with 7 bases matching TRBD1. Trimming cost V 4 bases and J 3 bases; bases outside gene matches: 11. This CDR3 spans 16 amino acids. Germline lookup yields CDR1 LGHDT and CDR2 YNNKEL (reference sequence). The CDR3 protein is CASSPFRQGQYYGYTF. In DNA, the CDR3 is TGTGCCAGCAGCCCTTTCCGACAGGGACAATACTATGGCTACACCTTC.

The table lists this clonotype with many counts. V and J are TRBV14 and TRBJ1-1; D call uncertain. The CDR3 has 13 amino acids. Looked up from germline, CDR1 is SGHDN and CDR2 is FVKESK. V was trimmed by 5 bases and J by 0 bases, leaving 7 bases between them. The CDR3 sequence is CASSSEVNTEAFF. CDR3 DNA sequence: TGTGCCAGCAGCTCGGAGGTGAACACTGAAGCTTTCTTT.

This chain joins TRBV27 and TRBJ1-1; D uncertain. This CDR3 has 15 residues. The germline V and J ends were trimmed by 6 bases and 0 bases, with 14 bases remaining between them. Germline assignment: CDR1 MNHEY and CDR2 SMNVEV (reference sequence). The CDR3 loop reads CASRVLASLNTEAFF. The CDR3 DNA reads as TGTGCCAGCAGGGTTCTTGCCAGCCTGAACACTGAAGCTTTCTTT.

The rearrangement uses TRBV20-1 and TRBJ2-5; 7 bases map to TRBD2. Germline V gene lookup returns CDR1 DFQATT and CDR2 SNEGSKA (reference sequence). The V segment lost 5 bases and the J segment 3 bases; nucleotides outside the gene matches: 6. The CDR3 has 13 amino acids. DNA of the CDR3: TGCAGTGCTCTCGGGGCGGGAGAAGAGACCCAGTACTTC. Protein product: CSALGAGEETQYF.